This T cell receptor beta chain appears in the sequencing data of a study of metastatic and nonmetastatic thyroid tumors. Background on the study: Malignant thyroid and benign thyroid patients provided blood and tumor or nodule tissue whose repertoires were compared. General study points: The study reportedly found significantly higher TCR beta diversity in malignant thyroid tumors than benign nodules, in blood and tumor.

The CDR3 sequence is 16 residues long. Trimming took 6 bases from V and 7 from J; bases not matched to a gene: 16. The germline gives CDR1 MNHNS, CDR2 SASEGT. Thyroid surgery took place with no prior treatment in any patient. Original methodology: Between-group CDR3 differences, defined by clinicopathological status, yielded a distant-metastasis classifier for papillary thyroid cancer. TCRdb re-clonotyped the PCR reads via MiXCR. The V and J calls here are based on TCRdb, not the publication. Among about 69,000 clones listed, 11% to 15% were seen once. This clone was seen only a few times. Its specificity is not known.

This TCR was recovered from a male donor with papillary thyroid cancer or a benign thyroid nodule (not recorded which). Some clones in this sample may be carry-over from other donors' samples. The chain links TRBV6-1 to TRBJ2-7, with 9 nucleotides matching TRBD2. Sequencing was performed on blood. Written as DNA, the CDR3 is TGTGCCAGCAGCCAGGGACTAGCTGGAGTGCCGGGAGAGCAGTACGTC. This translates into CASSQGLAGVPGEQYV.